The rows below give T cell receptor beta chains drawn from one sample of a study of T cells in Graves' hyperthyroidism and ophthalmopathy. TCRdb reprocessed the multiplex PCR reads via MiXCR and lists one record per CDR3 protein. The table lists more than 300,000 distinct CDR3 sequences, about a sixth of them singletons. The source material was blood. These receptors all stem from a woman younger than 45 with Graves' hyperthyroidism that later progressed to Graves' ophthalmopathy. The CDR3 runs from the conserved cysteine through the conserved F or W. The D gene is left open where the match is weak. Clone size is shown for a subset of rows, as once, few, many or a class of expanded clone.

clone size	D gene	J gene	V gene	CDR3 DNA	CDR3 protein
.	TRBD1	TRBJ1-2	TRBV27	TGTGCCAGCGGTCTAGCACAGGGGGCGAGTGATGGCTACACCTTC	CASGLAQGASDGYTF
many	.	TRBJ2-5	TRBV10-3	TGTGCCATCAGTGATTATGACAATCAAGAGACCCAGTACTTC	CAISDYDNQETQYF
.	.	TRBJ2-1	TRBV29-1	TGCAGCGTTGAACGCAAGGGCTCCTACAATGAGCAGTTCTTC	CSVERKGSYNEQFF
many	TRBD2	TRBJ2-7	TRBV5-1	TGCGCCAGCAGCTTGGAACTTTCGGGAGGGGGCGAGCAGTACTTC	CASSLELSGGGEQYF
few	.	TRBJ2-3	TRBV7-9	TGTGCCAGCAGCTCCCAATGGGCCGATACGCAGTATTTT	CASSSQWADTQYF
many	TRBD2	TRBJ2-2	TRBV9	TGTGCCAGCAGCGCCTCTAGCGGGAGCGGGGAGCTGTTTTTT	CASSASSGSGELFF
many	.	TRBJ1-2	TRBV3-1	TGTGCCAGCAGCCAAGAGATAGGCAGGGTTAACTATGGCTACACCTTC	CASSQEIGRVNYGYTF
many	.	TRBJ1-2	TRBV20-1	TGCAGTGCTAGAGATTACACAGGGCAAAACTATGGCTACACCTTC	CSARDYTGQNYGYTF
.	.	TRBJ1-2	TRBV4-1	TGCGCCAGCAGCCACCCCGCGCAGGGGCAGCCCAAGGCGTCAGGGTATGGCTACACCTTC	CASSHPAQGQPKASGYGYTF
many	.	TRBJ2-5	TRBV2	TGTGCCAGCCGGGCGGGAAGTGGAGAGACCCAGTACTTC	CASRAGSGETQYF
.	.	TRBJ2-1	TRBV20-1	TGCAGTGGTTTGGGTTGGACGATCGGGGATGAGCAGTTCTTC	CSGLGWTIGDEQFF
many	.	TRBJ2-1	TRBV4-1	TGCGCCAGCAGCCAAGGACAGAATCGCAATGAGCAGTTCTTC	CASSQGQNRNEQFF
many	TRBD2	TRBJ2-1	TRBV6-2/TRBV6-3	TGTGCCAGCTACACCGGGACTAGCGGGAGTGATGAGCAGTTCTTC	CASYTGTSGSDEQFF
many	TRBD1	TRBJ2-3	TRBV12-3/TRBV12-4	TGTGCCAGCAGTTTGACAGGGGGCGAGACAGATACGCAGTATTTT	CASSLTGGETDTQYF
.	.	TRBJ1-6	TRBV25-1	TGTGCCAGCAGTGAATGGGCAGGCGGCTATAATTCACCCCTCCAGTTT	CASSEWAGGYNSPLQF
once	TRBD2	TRBJ2-5	TRBV2	TGTGCCAGCAGGCCGGGACTAGCGGGGAGTGAAGAGACCCAGTACTTC	CASRPGLAGSEETQYF
.	TRBD1	TRBJ1-2	TRBV2	TGTGCCAGCAGTGCGGGACAGGGGGCTATCGGCTATGGCTACACCTTC	CASSAGQGAIGYGYTF
.	.	TRBJ2-5	TRBV2	TGTGCCAGCAACCGACGGAAAGTACTCCAAGAGGCCCAGTACTTC	CASNRRKVLQEAQYF
few	.	TRBJ2-1	TRBV25-1	TGTGCCAGCAGCGTTACAAGACTCTCCTACAATGAGCAGTTCTTC	CASSVTRLSYNEQFF
few	.	TRBJ2-5	TRBV20-1	TGCAGTGCTAGAGATTTTTGGGGGAACCAAGAGACCCAGTACTTC	CSARDFWGNQETQYF
many	TRBD1	TRBJ1-5	TRBV27	TGTGCCAGCAGCGTCAGGGGGCAAAGCAATCAGCCCCAGCATTTT	CASSVRGQSNQPQHF
few	TRBD1	TRBJ1-6	TRBV2	TGTGCCAGCAGTGGAGGGGGCGACCGAAATTCACCCCTCCACTTT	CASSGGGDRNSPLHF
many	TRBD1	TRBJ2-5	TRBV5-8	TGTGCCAGCAGCACACCGGGACAGGGGGTCTGGGGAGAGACCCAGTACTTC	CASSTPGQGVWGETQYF
many	TRBD2	TRBJ2-7	TRBV29-1	TGCAGCGTTCTCCTAGCGGGGGGTTACGAGCAGTACTTC	CSVLLAGGYEQYF
few	.	TRBJ2-7	TRBV20-1	TGCAGTGCCCTCGAAACACCGGGCGAGCAGTACTTC	CSALETPGEQYF
few	.	TRBJ2-5	TRBV18	TGTGCCAGCTCACCACTGGGCCCCCCGGGGGAGACCCAGTACTTC	CASSPLGPPGETQYF
.	TRBD1	TRBJ1-5	TRBV10-1	TGCGCCAGGAGGGACAGGGGAAGTATGTGTAGCAATCAGCCCCAGCATTTT	CARRDRGSMCSNQPQHF
many	.	TRBJ2-2	TRBV24-1	TGTGCCACCAGTGACGGACACTCGAACACCGGGGAGCTGTTTTTT	CATSDGHSNTGELFF
many	.	TRBJ2-1	TRBV28	TGTGCCAGCATCCCCTCAGGATTGGGGGGCAATGAGCAGTTCTTC	CASIPSGLGGNEQFF
few	.	TRBJ1-1	TRBV5-1	TGCGCCAGCAGCACGTGGGACATCGGGAAGAACACTGAAGCTTTCTTT	CASSTWDIGKNTEAFF
.	.	TRBJ2-7	TRBV7-9	TGTGCCAGCAGCTTAGGGGGGGGGGGGGGGGGCCTCGAGCAGTACTTC	CASSLGGGGGGLEQYF
many	.	TRBJ2-2	TRBV10-3	TGTGCCATCAGTGACGACACCGGGGAGCTGTTTTTT	CAISDDTGELFF
many	.	TRBJ2-1	TRBV4-1	TGCGCCAGCAGCCAAGAAGGACGGATTTACAATGAGCAGTTCTTC	CASSQEGRIYNEQFF
many	.	TRBJ2-7	TRBV4-1	TGCGCCAGCAGCCAAGATGGGGGTTCCTACGAGCAGTACTTC	CASSQDGGSYEQYF
many	TRBD1	TRBJ1-1	TRBV18	TGTGCCAGCTCACCTGGGGACAGCCCCACTGAAGCTTTCTTT	CASSPGDSPTEAFF
.	TRBD1	TRBJ2-2	TRBV18	TGTGCCAGCTCAAAGGACAGGGGGACCGGGGAGCTGTTTTTT	CASSKDRGTGELFF
many	.	TRBJ1-3	TRBV12-3/TRBV12-4	TGTGCCAGCTCCCGGGGGGGCTTCTCTGGAAACACCATATATTTT	CASSRGGFSGNTIYF
.	.	TRBJ1-2	TRBV2	TGTGCCAGCAGGGCCGGGACACACTATGGCTACACCTTC	CASRAGTHYGYTF
.	TRBD1	TRBJ1-2	TRBV6-2/TRBV6-3	TGTGCCAGCATACAGGGGGCGAGCGGCTACACCTTC	CASIQGASGYTF
.	TRBD1	TRBJ2-5	TRBV4-1	TGCGCCAGCAGCCAAGTAACAGGGACAGGGGTCCAAGAGACCCAGTACTTC	CASSQVTGTGVQETQYF
.	TRBD2	TRBJ2-7	TRBV19	TGTGCCAGCAAGGCTAGCGGGGGGGCCTACGAGCAGTACTTC	CASKASGGAYEQYF
many	.	TRBJ2-1	TRBV10-3	TGTGCCATCAGTAACATAGAAGACAATGAGCAGTTCTTC	CAISNIEDNEQFF
.	.	TRBJ2-7	TRBV19	TGTGCCAGTAGCTTCCGCCAGGGAGACAGCTCCTACGAGCAGTACTTC	CASSFRQGDSSYEQYF
.	TRBD2	TRBJ2-7	TRBV7-2	TGTGCCAGCAGCCGTGGTACTAGCGGGGGGGGAGGCTACGAGCGGTACTTC	CASSRGTSGGGGYERYF
many	.	TRBJ2-1	TRBV28	TGTGCCAGCAGTTTTGACTCCAACAATGAGCAGTTCTTC	CASSFDSNNEQFF
many	.	TRBJ1-1	TRBV2	TGTGCCAGCAGTGACCCCCGGGAAAACACTGAAGCTTTCTTT	CASSDPRENTEAFF
.	TRBD2	TRBJ2-1	TRBV7-8	TGTGCCAGCAGCTTTCTAGCGGGAGATGAGCAGTTCTTC	CASSFLAGDEQFF
many	TRBD1	TRBJ1-6	TRBV10-3	TGTGCCATCAGTGAGTCAAGGGGACAGGGGGCGAGTTCACCCCTCCACTTT	CAISESRGQGASSPLHF
many	.	TRBJ2-3	TRBV7-6	TGTGCCAGCAGTTCCAAGACAGATGGTACAGATACGCAGTATTTT	CASSSKTDGTDTQYF
many	TRBD1	TRBJ1-2	TRBV27	TGTGCCAGCAGTTTGAAGATGGGACAGCTCTATGGCTACACCTTC	CASSLKMGQLYGYTF
many	.	TRBJ1-1	TRBV19	TGTGCCAGTAGTAAGACAGCAATGAACACTGAAGCTTTCTTT	CASSKTAMNTEAFF
few	.	TRBJ1-2	TRBV7-2	TGTGCCAGCAGCTTAGATAGACTGAGGGACCGCCTGGGCTACACCTTC	CASSLDRLRDRLGYTF
many	TRBD1	TRBJ2-7	TRBV20-1	TGCAGTGCTTCCACCGGGACAGGGGCCATCTACGAGCAGTACTTC	CSASTGTGAIYEQYF
many	TRBD1	TRBJ2-1	TRBV6-1	TGTGCAAACTTACAGGGGGCGGAGCAGTTCTTC	CANLQGAEQFF
many	TRBD2	TRBJ2-7	TRBV6-1	TGTGCCAGCAGTTCCCCGGGAGGGGGTAGGTACGAGCAGTACTTC	CASSSPGGGRYEQYF
few	.	TRBJ1-6	TRBV20-1	TGCAGTGCCAAGGGGGGAAATTCACCCCTCCACTTT	CSAKGGNSPLHF
many	.	TRBJ2-7	TRBV27	TGTGCCAGCAGTTTATCCCCGATCGCCTTGGCGGAAAAGGGCGTCTACGAGCAGTACTTC	CASSLSPIALAEKGVYEQYF
many	.	TRBJ1-3	TRBV29-1	TGCAGCGTTGAAGAGAGTTGGGGGAATCCTGGAAACACCATATATTTT	CSVEESWGNPGNTIYF